This paragraph covers one T cell receptor beta chain sequence. Authors' methods: Reference gene primer amplification gave estimated nucleated cell counts. Assay: immunoSEQ multiplex PCR; the TCRdb copy retains only in-frame clones and omits some. That table is the source of V, J and clone size, and D and trimming were worked out from the DNA. This sample has some 58,000 clones, with roughly three quarters found just once. These data come from a study of blood T cell repertoires in COVID-19. Study context: The United States, Italy and Spain provided the acute and convalescent COVID-19 samples. Sources were T cells, B-cell-depleted T cells, or PBMCs; the material itself was cDNA or gDNA.

V was trimmed by 4 bases and J by 4 bases, leaving 16 bases between them. Germline V gene data show CDR1 as MNHNY and CDR2 as SVGAGI (reference sequence). The CDR3 runs to 15 residues. The chain employs TRBV6-6 and TRBJ2-5, with D perhaps TRBD2 (7 bases). Source material: peripheral blood. This TCR was recovered from a human donor in a cohort sampled during active COVID-19. The CDR3 region has the DNA TGTGCCAGCAGTTCCCAGGGAGGGGGGGCAGAGACCCAGTACTTC. Translating gives CASSSQGGGAETQYF.